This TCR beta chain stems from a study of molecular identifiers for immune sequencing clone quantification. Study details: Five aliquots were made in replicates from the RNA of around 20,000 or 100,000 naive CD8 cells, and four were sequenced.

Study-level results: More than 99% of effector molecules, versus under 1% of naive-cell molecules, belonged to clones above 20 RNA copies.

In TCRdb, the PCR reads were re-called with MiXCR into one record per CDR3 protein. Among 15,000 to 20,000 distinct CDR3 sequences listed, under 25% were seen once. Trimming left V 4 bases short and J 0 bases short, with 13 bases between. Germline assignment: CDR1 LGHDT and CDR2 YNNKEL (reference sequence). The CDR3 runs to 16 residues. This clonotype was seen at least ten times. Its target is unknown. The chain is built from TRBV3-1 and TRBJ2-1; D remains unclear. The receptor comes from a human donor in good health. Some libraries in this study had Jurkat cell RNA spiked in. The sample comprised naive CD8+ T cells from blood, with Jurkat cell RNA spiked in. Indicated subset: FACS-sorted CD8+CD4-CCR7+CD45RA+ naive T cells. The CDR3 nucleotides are TGTGCCAGCAGCCTCGAGGCGGCGAGCTCCTACAATGAGCAGTTCTTC. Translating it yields CASSLEAASSYNEQFF.